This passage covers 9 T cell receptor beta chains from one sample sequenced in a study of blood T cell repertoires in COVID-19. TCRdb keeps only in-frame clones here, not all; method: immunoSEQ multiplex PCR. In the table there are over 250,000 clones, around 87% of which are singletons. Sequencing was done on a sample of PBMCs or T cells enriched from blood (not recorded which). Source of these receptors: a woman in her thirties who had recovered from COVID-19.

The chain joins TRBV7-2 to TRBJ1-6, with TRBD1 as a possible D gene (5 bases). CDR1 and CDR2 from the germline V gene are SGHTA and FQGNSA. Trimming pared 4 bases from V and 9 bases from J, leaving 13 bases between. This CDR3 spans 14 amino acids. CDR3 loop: CASSSPGLSSPLHF. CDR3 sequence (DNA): TGTGCCAGCAGCTCCCCGGGACTAAGTTCACCCCTCCACTTT.

The CDR3 DNA sequence: TGTGCCAGTAGTATGGGCGGGACGACTCAAGAGACCCAGTACTTC. Encoded protein: CASSMGGTTQETQYF. This chain links TRBV19 with TRBJ2-5; D perhaps matches TRBD2 (6 bases). V lost 3 bases and J 2 bases, leaving 13 bases between the germline ends. The germline V gene encodes CDR1 LNHDA and CDR2 SQIVND (reference sequence). This CDR3 comprises 15 residues. Full variable domain (missing parts from reference TRBV19 and TRBJ2-5): DGGITQSPKYLFRKEGQNVTLSCEQNLNHDAMYWYRQDPGQGLRLIYYSQIVNDFQKGDIAEGYSVSREKKESFPLTVTSAQKNPTAFYLCASSMGGTTQETQYFGPGTRLLVL.

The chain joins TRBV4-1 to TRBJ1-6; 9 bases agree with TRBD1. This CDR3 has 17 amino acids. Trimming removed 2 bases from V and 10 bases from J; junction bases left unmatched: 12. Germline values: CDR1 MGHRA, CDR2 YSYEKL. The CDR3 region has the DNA TGCGCCAGCAGCCAAACTCTCCGGACAGGGGAACGGTCACCCCTCCACTTT. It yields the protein CASSQTLRTGERSPLHF.

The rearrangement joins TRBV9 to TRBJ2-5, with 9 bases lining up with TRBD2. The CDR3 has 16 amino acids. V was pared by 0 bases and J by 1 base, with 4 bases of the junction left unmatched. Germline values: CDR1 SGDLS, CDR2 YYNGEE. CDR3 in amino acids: CASSVDSGGLQETQYF. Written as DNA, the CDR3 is TGTGCCAGCAGCGTAGATAGCGGGGGACTCCAAGAGACCCAGTACTTC.

CDR3 coding DNA: TGTGCCAGCAGTCCGCGACAGGGGGGGTTGACTGAAGCTTTCTTT. Amino acids: CASSPRQGGLTEAFF. The chain uses TRBV27 and TRBJ1-1; 9 nucleotides align to TRBD1. In germline, CDR1 is MNHEY, CDR2 SMNVEV (reference sequence). The J segment lost 5 bases and the V segment lost 5 bases, leaving 9 bases of the junction unmatched. The CDR3 has 15 amino acids.

The CDR3 bases are TGTGCCAGCAGTCATAGGACACGTCCTTATGGCTACACCTTC. Protein: CASSHRTRPYGYTF. The V call is TRBV6-5, the J call TRBJ1-2; possibly TRBD1 for D (5 bases). Germline CDR1 is MNHEY and CDR2 is SVGAGI. V was cut by 5 bases and J by 5 bases, with 15 bases left in between. CDR3 length: 14 amino acids.

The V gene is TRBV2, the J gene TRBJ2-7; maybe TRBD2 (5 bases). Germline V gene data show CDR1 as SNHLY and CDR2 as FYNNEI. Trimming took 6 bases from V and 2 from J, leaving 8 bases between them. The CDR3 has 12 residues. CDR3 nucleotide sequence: TGTGCCAGCAGCTGGGAGCCCTACGAGCAGTACTTC. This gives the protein CASSWEPYEQYF.

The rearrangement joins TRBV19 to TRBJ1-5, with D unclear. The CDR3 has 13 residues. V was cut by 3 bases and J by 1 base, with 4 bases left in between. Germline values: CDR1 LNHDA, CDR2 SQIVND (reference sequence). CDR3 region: CASSISSNQPQHF. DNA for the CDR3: TGTGCCAGTAGTATCTCCAGCAATCAGCCCCAGCATTTT.

This CDR3 reads CATYSGYNEQFF. For the CDR3, the DNA is TGTGCCACCTATAGCGGATACAATGAGCAGTTCTTC. V is TRBV6-5 and J is TRBJ2-1; TRBD2 is a possible D gene (6 bases). The germline V gene has CDR1 MNHEY and CDR2 SVGAGI. The V end was cut by 10 bases, the J end by 4 bases, with 11 bases between. The CDR3 contains 12 residues.